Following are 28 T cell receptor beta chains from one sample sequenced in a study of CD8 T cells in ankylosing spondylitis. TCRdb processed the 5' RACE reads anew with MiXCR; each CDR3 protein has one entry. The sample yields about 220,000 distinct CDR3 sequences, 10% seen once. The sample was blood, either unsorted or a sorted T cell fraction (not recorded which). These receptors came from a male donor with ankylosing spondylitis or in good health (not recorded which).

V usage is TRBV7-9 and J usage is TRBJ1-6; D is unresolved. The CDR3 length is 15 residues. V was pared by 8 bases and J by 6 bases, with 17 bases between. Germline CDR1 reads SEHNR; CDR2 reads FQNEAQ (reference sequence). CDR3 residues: CASGITGSRNSPLHF. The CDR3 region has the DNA TGTGCCAGCGGAATAACCGGGTCTCGTAATTCACCCCTCCACTTT.

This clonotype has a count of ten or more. This CDR3 is CASSFLGATETQYF. For the CDR3, the DNA is TGTGCCAGCAGTTTTCTAGGTGCGACAGAGACCCAGTACTTC. The chain joins TRBV28 to TRBJ2-5; D is ambiguous. The CDR3 totals 14 residues. Per the germline V gene, CDR1 is MDHEN and CDR2 is SYDVKM. With 3 bases removed from V and 4 bases from J, the gap between germline ends came to 12 bases.

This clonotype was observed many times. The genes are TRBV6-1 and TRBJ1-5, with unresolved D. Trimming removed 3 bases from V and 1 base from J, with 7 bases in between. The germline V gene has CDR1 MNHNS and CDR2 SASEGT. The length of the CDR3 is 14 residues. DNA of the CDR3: TGTGCCAGCAGTGAGCAAGACAGCAATCAGCCCCAGCATTTT. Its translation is CASSEQDSNQPQHF.

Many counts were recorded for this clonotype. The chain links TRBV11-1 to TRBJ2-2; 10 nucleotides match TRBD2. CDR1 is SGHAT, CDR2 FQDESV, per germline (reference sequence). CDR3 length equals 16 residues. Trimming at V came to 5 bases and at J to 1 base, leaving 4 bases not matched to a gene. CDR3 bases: TGTGCCAGCAGCGTGGCTAGCGGGGGGAACACCGGGGAGCTGTTTTTT. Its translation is CASSVASGGNTGELFF.

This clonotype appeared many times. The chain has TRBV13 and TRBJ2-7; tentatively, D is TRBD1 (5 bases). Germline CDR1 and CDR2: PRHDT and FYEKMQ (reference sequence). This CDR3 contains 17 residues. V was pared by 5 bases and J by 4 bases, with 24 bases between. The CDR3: CASSKARSGIYGYEQYF. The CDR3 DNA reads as TGTGCCAGCAGCAAAGCAAGATCAGGGATCTATGGGTACGAGCAGTACTTC.

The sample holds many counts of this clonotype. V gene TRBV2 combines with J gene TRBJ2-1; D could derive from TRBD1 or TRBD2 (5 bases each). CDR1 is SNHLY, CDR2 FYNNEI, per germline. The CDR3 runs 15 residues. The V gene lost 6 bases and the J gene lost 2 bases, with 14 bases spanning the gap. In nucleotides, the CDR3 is TGTGCCAGCAGGGGGGTGGGTGACCCCTACAATGAGCAGTTCTTC. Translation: CASRGVGDPYNEQFF.

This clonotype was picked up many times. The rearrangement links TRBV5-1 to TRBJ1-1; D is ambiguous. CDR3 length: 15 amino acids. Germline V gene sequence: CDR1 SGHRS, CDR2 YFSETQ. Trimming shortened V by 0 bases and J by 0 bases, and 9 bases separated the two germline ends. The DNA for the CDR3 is TGCGCCAGCAGCTTGGGGTCAGTCATGAACACTGAAGCTTTCTTT. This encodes CASSLGSVMNTEAFF.

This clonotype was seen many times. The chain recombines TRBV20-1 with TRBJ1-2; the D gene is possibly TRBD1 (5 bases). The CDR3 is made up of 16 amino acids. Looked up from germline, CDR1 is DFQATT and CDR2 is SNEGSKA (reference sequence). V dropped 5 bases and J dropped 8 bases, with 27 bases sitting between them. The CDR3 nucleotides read TGCAGTGCTGAGGTGACCCAAGCAGGGCTGTTGGGGGGCTACACCTTC. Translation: CSAEVTQAGLLGGYTF.

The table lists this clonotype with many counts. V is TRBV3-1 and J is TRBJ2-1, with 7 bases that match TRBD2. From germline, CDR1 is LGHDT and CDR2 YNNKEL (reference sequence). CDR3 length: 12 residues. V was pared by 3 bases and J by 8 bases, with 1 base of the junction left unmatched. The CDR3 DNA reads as TGTGCCAGCAGCCAGGGGGGGTATGAGCAGTTCTTC. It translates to CASSQGGYEQFF.

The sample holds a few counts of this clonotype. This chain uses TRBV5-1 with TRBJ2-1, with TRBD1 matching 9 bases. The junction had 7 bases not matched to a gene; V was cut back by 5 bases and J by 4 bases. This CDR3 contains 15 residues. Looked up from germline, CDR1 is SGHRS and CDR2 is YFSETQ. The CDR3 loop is CASSSRQGGYNEQFF. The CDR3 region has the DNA TGCGCCAGCAGTTCCCGACAGGGGGGTTACAATGAGCAGTTCTTC.

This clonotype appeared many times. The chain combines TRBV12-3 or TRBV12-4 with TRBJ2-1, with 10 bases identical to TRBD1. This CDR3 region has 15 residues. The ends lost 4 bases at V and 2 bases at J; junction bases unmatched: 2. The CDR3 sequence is CASSYGTGAYNEQFF. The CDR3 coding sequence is TGTGCCAGCAGTTACGGGACAGGGGCCTACAATGAGCAGTTCTTC.

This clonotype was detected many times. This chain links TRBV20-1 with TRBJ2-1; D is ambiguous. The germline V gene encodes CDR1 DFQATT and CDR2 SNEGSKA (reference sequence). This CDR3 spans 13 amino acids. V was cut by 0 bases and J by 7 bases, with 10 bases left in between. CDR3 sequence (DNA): TGCAGTGCTAGAGACGTCAGGTTGAATGAGCAGTTCTTC. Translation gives CSARDVRLNEQFF.

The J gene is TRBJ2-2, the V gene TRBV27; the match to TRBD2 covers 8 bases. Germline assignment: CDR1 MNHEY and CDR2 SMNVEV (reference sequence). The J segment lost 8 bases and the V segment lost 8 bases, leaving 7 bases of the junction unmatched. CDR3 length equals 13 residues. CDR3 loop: CASLREATGELFF. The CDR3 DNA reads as TGTGCCAGCCTGCGGGAGGCGACTGGGGAGCTGTTTTTT.

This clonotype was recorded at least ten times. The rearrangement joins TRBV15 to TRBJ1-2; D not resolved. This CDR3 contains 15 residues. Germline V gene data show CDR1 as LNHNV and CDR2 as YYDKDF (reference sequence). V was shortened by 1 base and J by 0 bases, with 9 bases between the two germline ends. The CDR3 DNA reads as TGTGCCACCAGCAGAGGGACGGGCTCTAACTATGGCTACACCTTC. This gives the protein CATSRGTGSNYGYTF. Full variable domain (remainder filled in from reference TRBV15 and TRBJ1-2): DAMVIQNPRYQVTQFGKPVTLSCSQTLNHNVMYWYQQKSSQAPKLLFHYYDKDFNNEADTPDNFQSRRPNTSFCFLDIRSPGLGDTAMYLCATSRGTGSNYGYTFGSGTRLTVV.

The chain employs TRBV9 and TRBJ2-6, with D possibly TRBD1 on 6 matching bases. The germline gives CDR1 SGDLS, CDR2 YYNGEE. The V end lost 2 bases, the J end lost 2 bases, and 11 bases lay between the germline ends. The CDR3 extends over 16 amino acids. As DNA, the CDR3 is TGTGCCAGCAGCGTCGTGGCAGGGGCTGGGGCCAACGTCCTGACTTTC. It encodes CASSVVAGAGANVLTF.

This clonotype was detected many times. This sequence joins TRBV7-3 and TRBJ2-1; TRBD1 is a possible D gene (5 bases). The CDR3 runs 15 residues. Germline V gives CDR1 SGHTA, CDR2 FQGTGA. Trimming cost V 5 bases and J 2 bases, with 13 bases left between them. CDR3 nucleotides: TGTGCCAGCAGCCCCCAAGCAGGGACCTACAATGAGCAGTTCTTC. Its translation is CASSPQAGTYNEQFF.

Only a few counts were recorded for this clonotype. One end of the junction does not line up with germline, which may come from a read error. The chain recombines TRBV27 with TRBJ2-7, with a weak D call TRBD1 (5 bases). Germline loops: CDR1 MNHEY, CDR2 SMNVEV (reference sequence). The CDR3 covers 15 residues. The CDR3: CASSISDKVAYEQYF. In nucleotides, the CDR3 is TGTGCCAGCAGTATATCGGACAAAGTAGCCTACGAGCAGTACTTC.

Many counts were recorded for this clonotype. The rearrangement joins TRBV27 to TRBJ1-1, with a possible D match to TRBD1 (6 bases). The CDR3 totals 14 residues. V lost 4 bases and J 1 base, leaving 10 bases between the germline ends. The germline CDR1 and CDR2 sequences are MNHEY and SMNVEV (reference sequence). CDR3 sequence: CASSWTEGNTEAFF. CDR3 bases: TGTGCCAGCAGTTGGACAGAGGGGAACACTGAAGCTTTCTTT.

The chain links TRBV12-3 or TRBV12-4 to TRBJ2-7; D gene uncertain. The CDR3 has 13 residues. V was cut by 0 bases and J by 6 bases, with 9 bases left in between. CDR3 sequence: CASSLAAGREQYF. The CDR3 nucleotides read TGTGCCAGCAGTTTAGCTGCCGGGCGCGAGCAGTACTTC.

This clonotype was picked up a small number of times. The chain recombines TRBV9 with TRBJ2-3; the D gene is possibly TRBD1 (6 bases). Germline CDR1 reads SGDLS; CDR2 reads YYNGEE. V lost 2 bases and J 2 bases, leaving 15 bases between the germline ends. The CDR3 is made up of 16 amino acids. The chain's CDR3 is CASSVSRGGLTDTQYF. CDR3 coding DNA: TGTGCCAGCAGCGTCAGCAGGGGTGGTCTCACAGATACGCAGTATTTT.

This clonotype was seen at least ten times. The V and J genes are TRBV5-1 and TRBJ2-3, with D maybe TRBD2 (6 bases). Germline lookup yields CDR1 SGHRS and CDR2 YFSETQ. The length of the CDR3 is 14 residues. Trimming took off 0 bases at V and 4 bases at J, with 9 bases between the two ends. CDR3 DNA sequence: TGCGCCAGCAGCTTGGCTAGCGTAGCAGATACGCAGTATTTT. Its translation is CASSLASVADTQYF.

CDR3 sequence reads: CSASTSGVETQYF. The CDR3 nucleotides read TGCAGTGCTTCTACTAGCGGGGTAGAGACCCAGTACTTC. The V and J genes are TRBV20-1 and TRBJ2-5, with 10 positions matching TRBD2. This CDR3 is 13 amino acids long. The J segment lost 4 bases and the V segment lost 5 bases, leaving 4 bases of the junction unmatched. Germline-derived CDR1 and CDR2 are DFQATT and SNEGSKA (reference sequence).

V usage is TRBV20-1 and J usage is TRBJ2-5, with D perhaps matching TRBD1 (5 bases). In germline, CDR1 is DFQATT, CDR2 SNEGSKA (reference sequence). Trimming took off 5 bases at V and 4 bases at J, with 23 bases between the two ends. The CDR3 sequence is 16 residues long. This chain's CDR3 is CSAGKPGRPGAETQYF. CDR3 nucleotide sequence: TGCAGTGCTGGGAAACCTGGGCGGCCTGGGGCAGAGACCCAGTACTTC.

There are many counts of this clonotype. The CDR3 here is CALPRTSGTDTQYF. The CDR3 DNA is TGTGCCCTTCCACGGACCAGTGGGACAGATACGCAGTATTTT. This chain connects TRBV28 to TRBJ2-3, with no clear D. The CDR3 is 14 residues long. V was trimmed by 11 bases and J by 3 bases, leaving 18 bases between them. Germline loops: CDR1 MDHEN, CDR2 SYDVKM.

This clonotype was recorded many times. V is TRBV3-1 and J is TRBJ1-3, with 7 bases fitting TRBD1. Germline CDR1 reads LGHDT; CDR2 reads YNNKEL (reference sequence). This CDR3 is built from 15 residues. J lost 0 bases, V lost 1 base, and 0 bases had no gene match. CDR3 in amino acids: CASSQGDSSGNTIYF. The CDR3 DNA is TGTGCCAGCAGCCAAGGGGACAGCTCTGGAAACACCATATATTTT.

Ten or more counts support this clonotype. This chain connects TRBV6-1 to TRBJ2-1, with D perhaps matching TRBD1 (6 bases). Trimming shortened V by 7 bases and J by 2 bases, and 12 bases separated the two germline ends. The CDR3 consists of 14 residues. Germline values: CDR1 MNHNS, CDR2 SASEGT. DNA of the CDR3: TGTGCCAGCATGAGGGGGACGACCTACAATGAGCAGTTCTTC. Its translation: CASMRGTTYNEQFF.

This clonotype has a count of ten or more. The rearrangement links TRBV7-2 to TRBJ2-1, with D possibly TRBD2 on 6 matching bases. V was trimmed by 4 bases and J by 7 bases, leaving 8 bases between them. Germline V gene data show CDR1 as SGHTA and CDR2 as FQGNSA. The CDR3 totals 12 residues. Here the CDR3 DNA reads TGTGCCAGCAGCTGGGGGGTAAATGAGCAGTTCTTC. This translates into CASSWGVNEQFF.

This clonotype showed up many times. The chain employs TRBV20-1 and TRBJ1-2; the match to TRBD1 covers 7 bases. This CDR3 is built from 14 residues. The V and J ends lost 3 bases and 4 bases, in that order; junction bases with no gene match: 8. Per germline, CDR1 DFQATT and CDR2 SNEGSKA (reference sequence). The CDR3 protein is CSARGDSPTYGYTF. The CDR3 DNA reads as TGCAGTGCTAGGGGGGACAGTCCTACCTATGGCTACACCTTC.